These 8 T cell receptor beta chains came from one sample sequenced in a study of cytomegalovirus exposure and HLA in healthy donors. PCR employed 60 Vbeta and 13 Jbeta primers. The data were produced by immunoSEQ multiplex PCR, yet TCRdb's version contains in-frame clones alone and is incomplete. Of roughly 190,000 clones listed, approximately 84% were seen once; the top ten hold 2.9%. Sequenced material: PBMCs. The origin of the receptors is a female donor in good health and CMV-seronegative.

The V gene is TRBV7-2, the J gene TRBJ2-1; TRBD2 matches 8 bases. This CDR3 is 15 amino acids long. Germline assignment: CDR1 SGHTA and CDR2 FQGNSA. Losses at the gene ends were 3 bases for V and 4 bases for J; bases not matched to a gene: 5. CDR3 DNA: TGTGCCAGCAGCTTCACTAGCGGTTCTTACAATGAGCAGTTCTTC. It codes for CASSFTSGSYNEQFF.

There are a few counts of this clone. The chain carries TRBV20-1 and TRBJ2-5; 8 bases agree with TRBD1. Germline V lookup: CDR1 DFQATT, CDR2 SNEGSKA (reference sequence). This CDR3 has 11 residues. Trimming took 6 bases from V and 6 from J; bases not matched to a gene: 3. DNA for the CDR3: TGCAGTGCCGACAGGGGAAAGACCCAGTACTTC. Translation gives CSADRGKTQYF.

The chain combines TRBV6-5 with TRBJ1-1; unclear D gene. The V end lost 6 bases, the J end lost 1 base, and 9 bases lay between the germline ends. Germline CDR1 is MNHEY and CDR2 is SVGAGI. The CDR3 totals 13 residues. CDR3 DNA: TGTGCCAGCAGCCTGAGTAAGAACACTGAAGCTTTCTTT. Its translation: CASSLSKNTEAFF.

This chain uses TRBV9 with TRBJ2-3; D possibly corresponds to TRBD2 (7 bases). Between the trimmed V and J ends, which lost 1 base and 3 bases, there was a span of 18 bases. CDR3 length: 17 amino acids. CDR1 and CDR2 from the germline V gene are SGDLS and YYNGEE. This CDR3 is CASSVRGGLGGTDTQYF. The DNA for the CDR3 is TGTGCCAGCAGCGTAAGGGGGGGTTTAGGTGGGACAGATACGCAGTATTTT. Looking up the rest from reference TRBV9 and TRBJ2-3 gives the full variable domain: DSGVTQTPKHLITATGQRVTLRCSPRSGDLSVYWYQQSLDQGLQFLIQYYNGEERAKGNILERFSAQQFPDLHSELNLSSLELGDSALYFCASSVRGGLGGTDTQYFGPGTRLTVL.

In this sample, this clone turned up a few times. The chain is built from TRBV5-1 and TRBJ2-7; possible D gene TRBD2, 6 bases. The germline V and J ends were trimmed by 4 bases and 3 bases, with 17 bases remaining between them. The CDR3 loop spans 15 amino acids. Germline CDR1 and CDR2: SGHRS and YFSETQ. The CDR3 coding sequence is TGCGCCAGCAGCCCCGGAGGGTCACGGATCTACGAGCAGTACTTC. Translating it yields CASSPGGSRIYEQYF.

This chain connects TRBV9 to TRBJ2-1, with 8 bases lining up with TRBD2. The length of the CDR3 is 17 residues. In germline, CDR1 is SGDLS, CDR2 YYNGEE. V shed 4 bases and J 4 bases; nucleotides not matched to a gene: 13. CDR3 region: CASSHPPGGGTYNEQFF. The CDR3 DNA reads TGTGCCAGCAGCCACCCCCCGGGGGGGGGAACATACAATGAGCAGTTCTTC.

The J gene is TRBJ1-1, the V gene TRBV28; D not resolved. The germline gives CDR1 MDHEN, CDR2 SYDVKM. With 6 bases removed from V and 0 bases from J, the gap between germline ends came to 5 bases. The CDR3 is made up of 12 amino acids. This chain's CDR3 is CASSPMNTEAFF. The CDR3 DNA reads as TGTGCCAGCAGCCCTATGAACACTGAAGCTTTCTTT.

The chain carries TRBV7-3 and TRBJ2-3; D might be TRBD2 (5 bases). Germline loops: CDR1 SGHTA, CDR2 FQGTGA. There are 13 residues in the CDR3. The ends were cut back, 5 bases at V and 4 bases at J, with 10 bases in the middle. CDR3 nucleotide sequence: TGTGCCAGCAGCCCAAGAGGGTCAGATACGCAGTATTTT. The encoded protein is CASSPRGSDTQYF.